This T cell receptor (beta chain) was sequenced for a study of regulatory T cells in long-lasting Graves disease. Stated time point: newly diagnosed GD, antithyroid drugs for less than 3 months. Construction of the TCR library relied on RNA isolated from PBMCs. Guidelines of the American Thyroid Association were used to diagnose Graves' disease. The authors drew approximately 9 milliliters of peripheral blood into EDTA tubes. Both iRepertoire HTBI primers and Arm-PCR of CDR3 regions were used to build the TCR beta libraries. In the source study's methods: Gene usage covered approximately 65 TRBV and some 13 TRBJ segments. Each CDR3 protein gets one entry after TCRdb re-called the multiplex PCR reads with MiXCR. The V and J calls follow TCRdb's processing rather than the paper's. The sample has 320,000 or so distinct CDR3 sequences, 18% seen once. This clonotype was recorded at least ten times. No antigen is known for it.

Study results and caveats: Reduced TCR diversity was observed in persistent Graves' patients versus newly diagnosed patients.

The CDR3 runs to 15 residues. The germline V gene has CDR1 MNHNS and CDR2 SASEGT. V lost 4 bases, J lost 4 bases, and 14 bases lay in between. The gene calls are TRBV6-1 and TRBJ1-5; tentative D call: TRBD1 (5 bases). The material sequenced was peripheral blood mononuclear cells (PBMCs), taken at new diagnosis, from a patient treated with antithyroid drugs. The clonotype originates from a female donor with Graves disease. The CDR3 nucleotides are TGTGCCAGCAGTGGGCAGGGTCAAAGAAATCAGCCCCAGCATTTT. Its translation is CASSGQGQRNQPQHF.